Listed below are T cell receptor beta chains from one sample, sequenced in a study of shared clonotypes between healthy human individuals. Generated by immunoSEQ multiplex PCR, the TCRdb table keeps only in-frame clones and is missing some. The top ten hold roughly 13% of the sample, which has about half a million clones, about 84% seen once. Sequencing was performed on PBMCs. These receptors were obtained from a middle-aged woman in good health. Some clones in this sample may be carry-over from other donors' samples. Both conserved end residues are part of each CDR3. D genes are given only for firm matches. Clone size appears in some rows only: once, few, many, or a class for an expanded clone.

size,D,V,J,DNA,CDR3
-,TRBD1,TRBV9,TRBJ1-2,TGTGCCAGCAGCCGCGGGACAGGGGCCTATGGCTACACCTTC,CASSRGTGAYGYTF
-,-,TRBV10-1,TRBJ2-2,TGCGCCAGCAGTGAGCTCGAGAAAACCGGGGAGCTGTTTTTT,CASSELEKTGELFF
-,-,TRBV7-6,TRBJ2-7,TGTGCCAGCAGCCTAGGATCCGGGCCGCCCTACGAGCAGTACTTC,CASSLGSGPPYEQYF
-,-,TRBV27,TRBJ2-1,TGTGCCAGCAGTTTTTCACCGGGACGAAAATACAATGAGCAGTTCTTC,CASSFSPGRKYNEQFF
-,TRBD1,TRBV6-5,TRBJ2-2,TGTGCCAGCAGTCGGACAGGACCGAACACCGGGGAGCTGTTTTTT,CASSRTGPNTGELFF
-,TRBD2,TRBV11-3,TRBJ2-7,TGTGCCAGCAGCCCGACTAGCGGGAGGGTTTATGCCGAGCAGTACTTC,CASSPTSGRVYAEQYF
-,-,TRBV5-4,TRBJ2-1,TGTGCCAGCACCCCTAGGGACTACAATGAGCAGTTCTTC,CASTPRDYNEQFF
-,-,TRBV9,TRBJ1-6,TGTGCCAGCAGCCTGAAGGAGGGCCCCTTCTCACCCCTCCACTTT,CASSLKEGPFSPLHF
-,-,TRBV5-4,TRBJ2-7,TGTGCCAGCAGCTTGGAGACTAATTGGGAGCAGTACTTC,CASSLETNWEQYF
-,-,TRBV19,TRBJ2-1,TGTGCCAGTAGTATCAGGAGGCGGACCGATGAGCAGTTCTTC,CASSIRRRTDEQFF
-,-,TRBV27,TRBJ2-1,TGTGCCAGCAGTTTAGGGTCCGGGACCCCTACAATGGAGCAGTTCTTC,CASSLGSGTPTMEQFF
-,-,TRBV29-1,TRBJ1-2,TGCAGCGGGGCCCCGGATAACTATGGCTACACCTTC,CSGAPDNYGYTF
-,TRBD1,TRBV25-1,TRBJ2-2,TGTGCCAGCAGTAGGGACAGGGGAACCGGGGAGCTGTTTTTT,CASSRDRGTGELFF
-,-,TRBV9,TRBJ1-2,TGTGCCAGCAGCCCTCAGGCAGGGTATGGCTACACCTTC,CASSPQAGYGYTF
-,TRBD2,TRBV7-2,TRBJ2-1,TGTGCCAGCAGCTTAGTTGCTTCACTAGCGGCTTCCTACAATGAGCAGTTCTTC,CASSLVASLAASYNEQFF
-,TRBD2,TRBV7-9,TRBJ2-1,TGTGCCAGCAGCATTCTAGCGGGAGGGTTCAATGAGCAGTTCTTC,CASSILAGGFNEQFF
few,-,TRBV30,TRBJ2-2,TGTGCCTGGAGAAAAGCTAACACCGGGGAGCTGTTTTTT,CAWRKANTGELFF